Each of the 27 T cell receptor beta chains below was sequenced from the same sample in a study of T cell clones after liver transplantation. The data were produced by immunoSEQ multiplex PCR, yet TCRdb's version contains in-frame clones alone and is incomplete. Of roughly 70,000 clones in the sample, about nine tenths were seen once. Sample: CD4+ T cells from blood, taken before liver transplant. Receptors originate from a human donor who received a liver transplant.

This clone was observed a handful of times. V usage is TRBV11-2 and J usage is TRBJ1-5, with unresolved D. This CDR3 region has 14 residues. V lost 1 base to trimming and J lost 2 bases, with 6 bases between them. CDR1 SGHAT and CDR2 FQNNGV come from the germline V gene. CDR3 loop: CASSLAGGNQPQHF. CDR3 bases: TGTGCCAGCAGCTTAGCTGGGGGCAATCAGCCCCAGCATTTT.

V gene TRBV27 combines with J gene TRBJ2-7, with D unclear. From germline, CDR1 is MNHEY and CDR2 SMNVEV (reference sequence). Trimming left V 6 bases short and J 2 bases short, with 11 bases between. This CDR3 is built from 13 residues. The CDR3 reads CASSYQGTYEQYF. DNA of the CDR3: TGTGCCAGCAGCTATCAAGGAACCTACGAGCAGTACTTC.

The rearrangement links TRBV7-2 to TRBJ2-5; 10 nucleotides line up with TRBD2. The CDR3 runs to 16 residues. V lost 1 base, J lost 4 bases, and 6 bases stayed unmatched. Germline CDR1 SGHTA, CDR2 FQGNSA. CDR3 sequence reads: CASSLVASGGGETQYF. CDR3 bases: TGTGCCAGCAGCTTAGTCGCTAGCGGGGGTGGAGAGACCCAGTACTTC.

The CDR3 region is CASSVSPGTEETQYF. In DNA, the CDR3 is TGTGCCAGCAGCGTTAGCCCCGGGACGGAAGAGACCCAGTACTTC. The rearrangement links TRBV9 to TRBJ2-5; D tentatively fits TRBD1 or TRBD2 (5 bases each). CDR1 SGDLS and CDR2 YYNGEE come from the germline V gene. Trimming took 2 bases from V and 3 from J, leaving 14 bases between them. This CDR3 comprises 15 residues.

The V and J genes are TRBV5-1 and TRBJ2-1, with 10 bases that match TRBD1. V lost 0 bases to trimming and J lost 8 bases; unmatched junction nucleotides: 5. The CDR3 is made up of 15 amino acids. Germline CDR1 and CDR2: SGHRS and YFSETQ. Written as DNA, the CDR3 is TGCGCCAGCAGCTTGGAAGGGACAGGGGTTGATGAGCAGTTCTTC. It translates to CASSLEGTGVDEQFF.

J is TRBJ2-3 and V is TRBV2, with D possibly TRBD1 on 6 matching bases. Germline V lookup: CDR1 SNHLY, CDR2 FYNNEI. The CDR3 has 14 residues. V lost 2 bases and J 6 bases, leaving 12 bases between the germline ends. Here the CDR3 DNA reads TGTGCCAGCAGTGAAAGAACAGGGATGGATACGCAGTATTTT. Residues: CASSERTGMDTQYF.

This chain connects TRBV7-6 to TRBJ1-1; 9 bases fit TRBD1. The CDR3 is 13 amino acids. Looked up from germline, CDR1 is SGHVS and CDR2 is FNYEAQ. After removal of 5 bases from V and 9 bases from J, the junction contained 7 bases not matched to a gene. CDR3 nucleotides: TGTGCCAGCAGCACTTGGACAGGGGAACAAGCTTTCTTT. It codes for CASSTWTGEQAFF.

J is TRBJ1-3 and V is TRBV2; no firm D call. Germline values: CDR1 SNHLY, CDR2 FYNNEI. Trimming pared 5 bases from V and 0 bases from J, leaving 14 bases between. CDR3 length: 16 residues. CDR3 bases: TGTGCCAGCAGTCACCCGACCACGAGCTCTGGAAACACCATATATTTT. This translates into CASSHPTTSSGNTIYF.

The chain is built from TRBV5-1 and TRBJ2-5; D remains unclear. The CDR3 totals 12 residues. Trimming pared 4 bases from V and 0 bases from J, leaving 4 bases between. Per the germline V gene, CDR1 is SGHRS and CDR2 is YFSETQ. The CDR3 loop is CASSPNQETQYF. The CDR3 DNA reads TGCGCCAGCAGCCCCAACCAAGAGACCCAGTACTTC.

The rearrangement uses TRBV5-1 and TRBJ2-2; 8 positions match TRBD1. The CDR3 spans 15 residues. J gave up 4 bases and V 0 bases, and 2 bases lay outside the gene matches. In germline, CDR1 is SGHRS, CDR2 YFSETQ. The CDR3 DNA reads TGCGCCAGCAGCTTGGCAGGGGGCGGCACCGGGGAGCTGTTTTTT. Translated, it gives CASSLAGGGTGELFF.

The rearrangement uses TRBV28 and TRBJ1-1; the D gene is possibly TRBD1 (5 bases). With 1 base removed from V and 8 bases from J, the gap between germline ends came to 5 bases. CDR1 and CDR2 (germline): MDHEN, SYDVKM. This CDR3 spans 11 amino acids. The DNA of the CDR3 is TGTGCCAGCAGTTTATACAGGGAAGCTTTCTTT. Its translation: CASSLYREAFF.

The V gene is TRBV2, the J gene TRBJ1-5, with 7 bases fitting TRBD1. Germline V gene sequence: CDR1 SNHLY, CDR2 FYNNEI. This CDR3 has 13 amino acids. The V segment lost 4 bases and the J segment 5 bases; nucleotides outside the gene matches: 2. CDR3 residues: CASSGDRDQPQHF. The CDR3 coding sequence is TGTGCCAGCAGTGGGGACAGAGATCAGCCCCAGCATTTT.

V and J are TRBV5-6 and TRBJ2-1, with D uncertain. This CDR3 has 13 residues. CDR1 is SGHDT, CDR2 YYEEEE, per germline. With 0 bases removed from V and 8 bases from J, the gap between germline ends came to 9 bases. CDR3 region: CASSLVGWDEQFF. The CDR3 DNA sequence: TGTGCCAGCAGCTTGGTTGGGTGGGATGAGCAGTTCTTC.

The rearrangement links TRBV9 to TRBJ1-2; possibly TRBD1 for D (5 bases). Germline V gene data show CDR1 as SGDLS and CDR2 as YYNGEE. This CDR3 region has 15 residues. Trimming cost V 5 bases and J 4 bases, with 18 bases left between them. CDR3 region: CASRTHPGPPYGYTF. The CDR3 coding sequence is TGTGCCAGCAGAACCCACCCGGGACCGCCCTATGGCTACACCTTC. Full variable domain (outside the CDR3, taken from reference TRBV9 and TRBJ1-2): DSGVTQTPKHLITATGQRVTLRCSPRSGDLSVYWYQQSLDQGLQFLIQYYNGEERAKGNILERFSAQQFPDLHSELNLSSLELGDSALYFCASRTHPGPPYGYTFGSGTRLTVV.

V usage is TRBV9 and J usage is TRBJ2-6; D ambiguous. Germline V CDR1 and CDR2: SGDLS, YYNGEE. The CDR3 totals 15 residues. V was clipped by 4 bases and J by 3 bases, with 11 bases between them. CDR3 nucleotide sequence: TGTGCCAGCAGCTACACTCTACTTGGGGCCAACGTCCTGACTTTC. Protein: CASSYTLLGANVLTF.

The V and J genes are TRBV29-1 and TRBJ1-3; tentatively, D is TRBD1 (5 bases). The CDR3 covers 15 residues. From germline, CDR1 is SQVTM and CDR2 ANQGSEA. The V end was cut by 7 bases, the J end by 0 bases, with 16 bases between. The CDR3 DNA reads TGCAGCGCCCAAGGCGGTGGGGCCTCTGGAAACACCATATATTTT. Translating it yields CSAQGGGASGNTIYF.

The chain combines TRBV11-3 with TRBJ1-3; tentative D call: TRBD1 (6 bases). Germline loops: CDR1 SGHNT, CDR2 YENEEA. This CDR3 region has 16 residues. Trimming removed 5 bases at V and 1 base at J, with 15 bases between. CDR3 protein: CASSALGRGSGNTIYF. The CDR3 DNA follows: TGTGCCAGCAGCGCCCTGGGCAGGGGTTCTGGAAACACCATATATTTT.

The rearrangement joins TRBV30 to TRBJ1-1; D not certain. The V and J ends lost 4 bases and 2 bases respectively, with 5 bases between them. Per the germline V gene, CDR1 is GTSNPN and CDR2 is SVGIG (reference sequence). CDR3 length: 11 amino acids. The CDR3 nucleotides read TGTGCCTGGAAATTTAACACTGAAGCTTTCTTT. Translating gives CAWKFNTEAFF.

The CDR3 region is CASSKSGVGLAGGGNTGELFF. The CDR3, as DNA: TGTGCCAGCAGCAAATCGGGGGTTGGACTAGCGGGAGGAGGGAACACCGGGGAGCTGTTTTTT. The chain joins TRBV21-1 to TRBJ2-2; the table's D call, TRBD2, has no DNA check behind it. TRBV21-1 represents a pseudogene. The CDR3 is 21 amino acids.

V and J are TRBV4-3 and TRBJ2-3; 11 nucleotides line up with TRBD2. This CDR3 spans 15 amino acids. CDR1 is LGHNA, CDR2 YSLEER, per germline. V shed 3 bases, J shed 6 bases, and the junction held 5 bases outside the gene matches. The CDR3 reads CASSQGLAAPDTQYF. The CDR3 DNA sequence: TGCGCCAGCAGCCAGGGACTAGCGGCCCCGGATACGCAGTATTTT.

The table lists this clone with a count of one. V gene TRBV5-4 combines with J gene TRBJ2-1; D possibly corresponds to TRBD1 (5 bases). Trimming stripped 4 bases from V and 8 bases from J, with 10 bases between. The CDR3 has 12 residues. Germline loops: CDR1 SGHNT, CDR2 YYREEE (reference sequence). CDR3 protein: CASSQGTDEQFF. DNA of the CDR3: TGTGCCAGCAGCCAGGGCACAGATGAGCAGTTCTTC.

This chain joins TRBV29-1 and TRBJ2-7; weak D call: TRBD1 (5 bases). Germline CDR1 is SQVTM and CDR2 is ANQGSEA. The germline V and J ends were trimmed by 4 bases and 7 bases, with 17 bases remaining between them. CDR3 length equals 13 residues. The CDR3 here is CSVVRPGRREQYF. In nucleotides, the CDR3 is TGCAGCGTTGTACGTCCAGGGCGGAGAGAGCAGTACTTC.

This chain links TRBV11-2 with TRBJ1-1; 10 bases are a match to TRBD1. The CDR3 has 16 residues. Looked up from germline, CDR1 is SGHAT and CDR2 is FQNNGV. The trim removed 4 bases at V and 0 bases at J, leaving 5 bases unmatched. CDR3 loop: CASSSGQGFMNTEAFF. Here the CDR3 DNA reads TGTGCCAGCAGCTCGGGACAGGGGTTCATGAACACTGAAGCTTTCTTT.

This clone has only one observation. The chain joins TRBV21-1 to TRBJ2-5. TRBV21-1 is recorded as a pseudogene. This CDR3 contains 10 residues. CDR3 amino acids: CASSKETQYF. CDR3 DNA sequence: TGTGCCAGCAGCAAGGAGACCCAGTACTTC.

J is TRBJ1-4 and V is TRBV7-9, with 9 bases that match TRBD1. V lost 8 bases to trimming and J lost 12 bases; unmatched junction nucleotides: 7. This CDR3 contains 12 residues. Per the germline V gene, CDR1 is SEHNR and CDR2 is FQNEAQ (reference sequence). The CDR3 is CASQDRGNELFF. In DNA, the CDR3 is TGTGCCAGCCAAGACAGGGGGAATGAACTGTTTTTT.

The V and J genes are TRBV5-4 and TRBJ2-5, with D perhaps matching TRBD1 or TRBD2 (5 bases each). The CDR3 is 16 amino acids. CDR1 and CDR2 (germline): SGHNT, YYREEE (reference sequence). V dropped 3 bases and J dropped 4 bases, with 19 bases sitting between them. In DNA form, the CDR3 reads TGTGCCAGCAGCTCAGGGTCAGGGCGGGTATCAGAGACCCAGTACTTC. This translates into CASSSGSGRVSETQYF.

The chain uses TRBV28 and TRBJ2-7, with D perhaps assigned TRBD1 or TRBD2 (5 bases each). Between the trimmed V and J ends, which lost 6 bases and 3 bases, there was a span of 12 bases. Germline V gene sequence: CDR1 MDHEN, CDR2 SYDVKM. This CDR3 region has 13 residues. The CDR3 here is CASSPGDLYEQYF. In DNA form, the CDR3 reads TGTGCCAGCAGCCCCGGGGACCTCTACGAGCAGTACTTC.